These T cell receptor beta chains were read from a single sample in a study of T cell responses to AZD1222 COVID-19 vaccine. Data came from immunoSEQ multiplex PCR; TCRdb stores just in-frame clones and leaves some out. The data hold approximately 140,000 clones, with about 95% observed a single time. This specimen consisted of peripheral blood, obtained on day 0 of AZD1222 vaccination. All receptors come from an adult in good health. Both conserved end residues are part of each CDR3. The order of the fields is J gene, V gene, clone size, D gene, CDR3 protein, CDR3 DNA. D genes are given only for firm matches. The listing skips clone size in some rows; elsewhere it reads once, few, many or a size class.

J: TRBJ1-5; V: TRBV5-5; size: once; D: -; CDR3: CASSRHGGDSNQPQHF; DNA: TGTGCCAGCAGCCGACATGGGGGGGATAGCAATCAGCCCCAGCATTTT
J: TRBJ1-4; V: TRBV9; size: -; D: TRBD1; CDR3: CASSRGLGTGEEKLFF; DNA: TGTGCCAGCAGCCGGGGACTTGGGACAGGAGAAGAAAAACTGTTTTTT
J: TRBJ2-3; V: TRBV12-3/TRBV12-4; size: -; D: -; CDR3: CASSFSTDTQYF; DNA: TGTGCCAGCAGCTTCAGCACAGATACGCAGTATTTT
J: TRBJ1-1; V: TRBV9; size: -; D: TRBD1; CDR3: CASSVGQGAFTEAFF; DNA: TGTGCCAGCAGCGTAGGACAGGGGGCGTTTACTGAAGCTTTCTTT
J: TRBJ1-1; V: TRBV29-1; size: -; D: -; CDR3: CSGVGLNTEAFF; DNA: TGCAGCGGGGTGGGCTTGAACACTGAAGCTTTCTTT
J: TRBJ2-2; V: TRBV5-1; size: -; D: TRBD1; CDR3: CASSLFTGGHTGELFF; DNA: TGCGCCAGCAGCTTATTCACAGGGGGCCACACCGGGGAGCTGTTTTTT
J: TRBJ1-2; V: TRBV5-1; size: -; D: TRBD1; CDR3: CASSPGTDDGYTF; DNA: TGCGCCAGCAGCCCGGGGACAGACGATGGCTACACCTTC
J: TRBJ1-4; V: TRBV4-1; size: -; D: TRBD1; CDR3: CASSQVRTGGLVKLFF; DNA: TGCGCCAGCAGCCAAGTTCGGACAGGGGGCTTGGTAAAACTGTTTTTT
J: TRBJ1-3; V: TRBV7-9; size: -; D: TRBD1; CDR3: CASSEGTVRNTIYF; DNA: TGTGCCAGCAGCGAGGGGACAGTTCGAAACACCATATATTTT
J: TRBJ1-2; V: TRBV7-2; size: -; D: -; CDR3: CASSLGGTNYGYTF; DNA: TGTGCCAGCAGCTTAGGGGGGACTAACTATGGCTACACCTTC
J: TRBJ1-4; V: TRBV6-5; size: -; D: -; CDR3: CASTPVPRDEKLFF; DNA: TGTGCCAGCACCCCAGTCCCGAGGGATGAAAAACTGTTTTTT
J: TRBJ1-2; V: TRBV5-6; size: -; D: TRBD1; CDR3: CASSLVGRGHTF; DNA: TGTGCCAGCAGCTTGGTCGGCAGGGGGCATACCTTC
J: TRBJ2-1; V: TRBV10-3; size: -; D: TRBD2; CDR3: CAISPGLAGMNEQFF; DNA: TGTGCCATCAGCCCGGGACTAGCGGGGATGAATGAGCAGTTCTTC
J: TRBJ1-4; V: TRBV11-2; size: -; D: -; CDR3: CASTLGQGGEKLFF; DNA: TGTGCCAGCACCTTGGGGCAGGGCGGCGAAAAACTGTTTTTT
J: TRBJ2-2; V: TRBV18; size: -; D: -; CDR3: CASSPLAANTGELFF; DNA: TGTGCCAGCTCACCTTTGGCGGCGAACACCGGGGAGCTGTTTTTT
J: TRBJ1-1; V: TRBV21-1; size: -; D: -; CDR3: CASSKAGRGGTEAFF; DNA: TGTGCCAGCAGCAAAGCTGGCAGAGGAGGGACTGAAGCTTTCTTT
J: TRBJ2-1; V: TRBV7-2; size: -; D: TRBD2; CDR3: CASRSGMRDNEQFF; DNA: TGTGCCAGCAGGAGCGGGATGCGAGACAATGAGCAGTTCTTC
J: TRBJ1-5; V: TRBV2; size: -; D: TRBD1; CDR3: CASRGQGLGNQPQHF; DNA: TGTGCCAGCAGGGGACAGGGTCTGGGCAATCAGCCCCAGCATTTT
J: TRBJ1-5; V: TRBV29-1; size: -; D: -; CDR3: CSAVLRGPNQPQHF; DNA: TGCAGCGCCGTCCTCAGGGGTCCGAATCAGCCCCAGCATTTT
J: TRBJ1-6; V: TRBV7-2; size: -; D: -; CDR3: CASSLDNSPLHF; DNA: TGTGCCAGCAGCTTAGATAATTCACCCCTCCACTTT
J: TRBJ1-5; V: TRBV19; size: -; D: -; CDR3: CASRQMTRGRRNQPQHF; DNA: TGTGCCAGTAGGCAGATGACACGGGGTAGACGGAATCAGCCCCAGCATTTT
J: TRBJ1-1; V: TRBV28; size: once; D: -; CDR3: CASSAGEVSTEAFF; DNA: TGTGCCAGCAGTGCGGGCGAGGTTAGCACTGAAGCTTTCTTT
J: TRBJ1-5; V: TRBV7-3; size: -; D: -; CDR3: CASSPWGGNQPQHF; DNA: TGTGCCAGCAGCCCTTGGGGTGGCAATCAGCCCCAGCATTTT
J: TRBJ1-2; V: TRBV5-1; size: -; D: -; CDR3: CASSPETGGCYGYTF; DNA: TGCGCCAGCAGCCCTGAAACAGGAGGATGCTATGGCTACACCTTC
J: TRBJ2-5; V: TRBV18; size: -; D: -; CDR3: CASSHAHRPISHQETQYF; DNA: TGTGCCAGCTCACATGCACATCGACCCATCTCCCACCAAGAGACCCAGTACTTC
J: TRBJ2-1; V: TRBV28; size: -; D: TRBD1; CDR3: CASRPPGTGHEQFF; DNA: TGTGCCAGCAGACCCCCCGGGACAGGGCATGAGCAGTTCTTC
J: TRBJ2-6; V: TRBV27; size: -; D: TRBD1; CDR3: CASSFTGQGAPGANVLTF; DNA: TGTGCCAGCAGTTTTACGGGACAGGGTGCCCCCGGGGCCAACGTCCTGACTTTC
J: TRBJ2-2; V: TRBV5-1; size: -; D: TRBD2; CDR3: CASSPGTSVYTGELFF; DNA: TGCGCCAGCAGTCCCGGGACTAGCGTTTACACCGGGGAGCTGTTTTTT
J: TRBJ1-2; V: TRBV5-6; size: -; D: -; CDR3: CASSGPYGYTF; DNA: TGTGCCAGCAGCGGACCCTATGGCTACACCTTC
J: TRBJ1-4; V: TRBV19; size: -; D: -; CDR3: CASSRGSNEKLFF; DNA: TGTGCCAGTAGTCGGGGGTCTAATGAAAAACTGTTTTTT
J: TRBJ2-5; V: TRBV5-4; size: -; D: -; CDR3: CASSAGQQETQYF; DNA: TGTGCCAGCAGCGCGGGACAGCAAGAGACCCAGTACTTC
J: TRBJ1-2; V: TRBV28; size: -; D: -; CDR3: CASSKGPGDYGYTF; DNA: TGTGCCAGCAGTAAAGGGCCGGGGGACTATGGCTACACCTTC
J: TRBJ1-2; V: TRBV28; size: -; D: -; CDR3: CASSRGAGTLNYGYTF; DNA: TGTGCCAGCAGTCGGGGCGCCGGGACCCTGAACTATGGCTACACCTTC
J: TRBJ1-2; V: TRBV29-1; size: -; D: TRBD1; CDR3: CSVDHGDSPRDYGYTF; DNA: TGCAGCGTTGATCACGGGGACAGTCCCAGGGACTATGGCTACACCTTC
J: TRBJ1-1; V: TRBV7-9; size: -; D: -; CDR3: CASSLGGLLNTEAFF; DNA: TGTGCCAGCAGCTTAGGGGGCCTGCTGAACACTGAAGCTTTCTTT
J: TRBJ1-2; V: TRBV2; size: -; D: -; CDR3: CASSERSRAYGYTF; DNA: TGTGCCAGCAGTGAAAGGTCCAGGGCCTATGGCTACACCTTC
J: TRBJ1-1; V: TRBV28; size: -; D: -; CDR3: CASSYVYNTEAFF; DNA: TGTGCCAGCAGTTATGTATACAACACTGAAGCTTTCTTT
J: TRBJ1-2; V: TRBV6-2/TRBV6-3; size: -; D: TRBD1; CDR3: CASSHGTGPYGYTF; DNA: TGTGCCAGCAGTCACGGGACAGGGCCATATGGCTACACCTTC
J: TRBJ1-4; V: TRBV18; size: few; D: TRBD1; CDR3: CASSPDRVGNEKLFF; DNA: TGTGCCAGCTCGCCGGACAGGGTTGGGAATGAAAAACTGTTTTTT
J: TRBJ1-2; V: TRBV18; size: -; D: TRBD1; CDR3: CASSLTGGYDYGYTF; DNA: TGTGCCAGCTCTCTAACAGGGGGCTACGACTATGGCTACACCTTC
J: TRBJ1-1; V: TRBV5-4; size: -; D: TRBD1; CDR3: CASRGRQGNTEAFF; DNA: TGTGCCAGCAGGGGGAGACAGGGGAACACTGAAGCTTTCTTT
J: TRBJ1-1; V: TRBV6-1; size: -; D: -; CDR3: CASSEAWSGPEAFF; DNA: TGTGCCAGCAGTGAAGCTTGGTCAGGTCCTGAAGCTTTCTTT
J: TRBJ1-2; V: TRBV2; size: -; D: -; CDR3: CASVSSKGGGYTF; DNA: TGTGCCAGCGTCTCAAGCAAGGGTGGAGGCTACACCTTC
J: TRBJ2-1; V: TRBV7-3; size: -; D: TRBD2; CDR3: CASSLYAGELNEQFF; DNA: TGTGCCAGCAGCTTATATGCGGGAGAATTGAATGAGCAGTTCTTC
J: TRBJ1-1; V: TRBV30; size: -; D: -; CDR3: CAWTLLLNTEAFF; DNA: TGTGCCTGGACACTACTCCTAAACACTGAAGCTTTCTTT
J: TRBJ2-3; V: TRBV7-2; size: -; D: TRBD1; CDR3: CASSRDRSTDTQYF; DNA: TGTGCCAGCAGCAGGGACAGGAGCACAGATACGCAGTATTTT
J: TRBJ1-2; V: TRBV3-1/TRBV3-2; size: -; D: -; CDR3: CASSLGPAGYGYTF; DNA: TGTGCCAGCAGTCTTGGACCCGCAGGCTATGGCTACACCTTC
J: TRBJ2-3; V: TRBV5-1; size: -; D: TRBD2; CDR3: CASSGTSGQYF; DNA: TGCGCCAGCAGCGGAACTAGCGGGCAGTATTTT
J: TRBJ1-4; V: TRBV6-5; size: -; D: -; CDR3: CASAPGEGYEKLFF; DNA: TGTGCCAGCGCCCCGGGGGAGGGTTATGAAAAACTGTTTTTT
J: TRBJ2-1; V: TRBV5-4; size: -; D: -; CDR3: CASSLGGPDNEQFF; DNA: TGTGCCAGCAGCTTGGGGGGGCCAGACAATGAGCAGTTCTTC